The 15 T cell receptor beta chains reported below all come from one sample, sequenced in a study of blood T cell repertoires in COVID-19. The repertoire was sequenced with immunoSEQ multiplex PCR; TCRdb's copy has only in-frame clones and lacks some. The sample has under 200,000 clones; 88% are singletons. Sequencing input: peripheral blood. The source is a man aged 40-55 years with active or convalescent COVID-19.

The chain couples TRBV3-1 (or the pseudogene TRBV3-2) to TRBJ2-1, with D tentatively TRBD2 (5 bases). The V end was cut by 4 bases, the J end by 0 bases, with 10 bases between. Germline CDR1 is LGHDT and CDR2 is YNNKEL (reference sequence). This CDR3 is 15 amino acids long. The CDR3, as DNA: TGTGCCAGCAGCCGCGGGTCTAGCTCCTACAATGAGCAGTTCTTC. As protein: CASSRGSSSYNEQFF.

This chain connects TRBV19 to TRBJ1-4; 7 bases map to TRBD1. Germline V gives CDR1 LNHDA, CDR2 SQIVND (reference sequence). Trimming removed 4 bases from V and 1 base from J; junction bases left unmatched: 6. The CDR3 contains 16 residues. CDR3 loop: CASSTRTGQTNEKLFF. CDR3 nucleotide sequence: TGTGCCAGTAGTACCCGGACAGGCCAAACTAATGAAAAACTGTTTTTT. Variable domain in full (rest from reference TRBV19 and TRBJ1-4): DGGITQSPKYLFRKEGQNVTLSCEQNLNHDAMYWYRQDPGQGLRLIYYSQIVNDFQKGDIAEGYSVSREKKESFPLTVTSAQKNPTAFYLCASSTRTGQTNEKLFFGSGTQLSVL.

The chain links TRBV27 to TRBJ2-4, with 7 positions matching TRBD1. The V gene end was trimmed by 3 bases and the J gene end by 5 bases; junction bases not matched to a gene: 4. Germline assignment: CDR1 MNHEY and CDR2 SMNVEV (reference sequence). This CDR3 is built from 14 residues. The CDR3 sequence is CASSFLGTENIQYF. CDR3 in DNA: TGTGCCAGCAGTTTTTTGGGGACAGAAAACATTCAGTACTTC.

This chain uses TRBV29-1 with TRBJ2-7; possibly TRBD1 for D (6 bases). Trimming cost V 4 bases and J 5 bases, with 21 bases left between them. This CDR3 comprises 15 residues. Germline V gene sequence: CDR1 SQVTM, CDR2 ANQGSEA. The CDR3 region is CSVALRPGQWDEQYF. The CDR3 nucleotides are TGCAGCGTTGCCCTGAGACCGGGACAATGGGACGAGCAGTACTTC.

This clone occurred a few times. This chain links TRBV6-5 with TRBJ1-1; perhaps TRBD1 as D (5 bases). This CDR3 region has 14 residues. Germline V gene lookup returns CDR1 MNHEY and CDR2 SVGAGI. V lost 3 bases to trimming and J lost 11 bases, with 19 bases between them. For the CDR3, the DNA is TGTGCCAGCAGTTATAGGGGTGAAGCGTTCGACGCTTTCTTT. Translating gives CASSYRGEAFDAFF.

The genes are TRBV7-9 and TRBJ2-1, with TRBD2 identical over 13 bases. CDR1 SEHNR and CDR2 FQNEAQ come from the germline V gene (reference sequence). CDR3 length equals 19 residues. Losses at the gene ends were 5 bases for V and 8 bases for J; bases not matched to a gene: 18. This chain's CDR3 is CASSPKTGTSGTQDHEQFF. The CDR3 nucleotides are TGTGCCAGCAGCCCCAAAACCGGGACTAGCGGGACACAAGACCATGAGCAGTTCTTC. The full variable domain, completed using reference TRBV7-9 and TRBJ2-1, is DTGVSQNPRHKITKRGQNVTFRCDPISEHNRLYWYRQTLGQGPEFLTYFQNEAQLEKSRLLSDRFSAERPKGSFSTLEIQRTEQGDSAMYLCASSPKTGTSGTQDHEQFFGPGTRLTVL.

Only a few counts were recorded for this clone. This chain connects TRBV5-6 to TRBJ2-5, with TRBD1 as a possible D gene (6 bases). Deletions cut 1 base from V and 4 bases from J, with 8 bases between. CDR3 size: 13 residues. Germline CDR1 SGHDT, CDR2 YYEEEE. The CDR3 sequence is CASSLTGTETQYF. The CDR3 coding sequence is TGTGCCAGCAGCTTGACAGGGACAGAGACCCAGTACTTC.

This chain links TRBV19 with TRBJ1-5; 10 bases map to TRBD1. With 5 bases clipped from V and 1 base from J, the junction kept 8 bases outside the gene matches. The CDR3 runs 17 residues. Germline V gives CDR1 LNHDA, CDR2 SQIVND (reference sequence). The CDR3 region has the DNA TGTGCCAGTAGTCAAGAGACAGGGGGCTTGAGCAATCAGCCCCAGCATTTT. As protein: CASSQETGGLSNQPQHF.

The chain uses TRBV21-1 and TRBJ2-5; TRBD2 is taken as the D call from the table, unchecked against the DNA. TRBV21-1 is assigned pseudogene status. This CDR3 contains 16 residues. Here the CDR3 reads CASSTHTSGDQETQYF. The CDR3, as DNA: TGTGCCAGCAGCACGCATACTAGCGGGGACCAAGAGACCCAGTACTTC.

The chain couples TRBV5-6 to TRBJ1-4; TRBD1 might be the D (5 bases). This CDR3 is built from 15 residues. V shed 4 bases and J shed 5 bases, with 15 bases lying between them. The germline V gene has CDR1 SGHDT and CDR2 YYEEEE. Written as DNA, the CDR3 is TGTGCCAGCAGCCTTCGACAGCAATGGAATGAAAAACTGTTTTTT. This gives the protein CASSLRQQWNEKLFF.

This chain connects TRBV7-9 to TRBJ1-1, with D possibly being TRBD1 (5 bases). V lost 2 bases and J lost 3, with 13 bases in between. CDR1 is SEHNR and CDR2 is FQNEAQ in the germline V gene (reference sequence). The CDR3 consists of 15 residues. The chain's CDR3 is CASSLKDKWDTEAFF. DNA for the CDR3: TGTGCCAGCAGCTTAAAGGACAAATGGGACACTGAAGCTTTCTTT.

The chain carries TRBV7-9 and TRBJ1-1; 12 nucleotides align to TRBD1. V shed 4 bases and J 0 bases; nucleotides not matched to a gene: 6. Germline V gene data show CDR1 as SEHNR and CDR2 as FQNEAQ (reference sequence). CDR3 size: 17 residues. The CDR3 protein is CASSYGTGGLMNTEAFF. The CDR3 DNA follows: TGTGCCAGCAGCTACGGGACAGGGGGCCTTATGAACACTGAAGCTTTCTTT.

The rearrangement joins TRBV30 to TRBJ2-5; a possible D gene is TRBD1 (5 bases). The CDR3 runs 13 residues. Trimming took off 2 bases at V and 2 bases at J, with 9 bases between the two ends. The germline V gene encodes CDR1 GTSNPN and CDR2 SVGIG (reference sequence). The CDR3 region has the DNA TGTGCCTGGAGTCGGACATTTCAAGAGACCCAGTACTTC. This sequence encodes CAWSRTFQETQYF.

This clone appeared a few times. The V call is TRBV7-2, the J call TRBJ1-1; D is ambiguous. From germline, CDR1 is SGHTA and CDR2 FQGNSA. CDR3 length: 14 amino acids. The V and J ends lost 0 bases and 4 bases respectively, with 9 bases between them. CDR3 amino acids: CASSLASTGTEAFF. CDR3 bases: TGTGCCAGCAGCTTAGCGAGTACTGGCACTGAAGCTTTCTTT.

The J gene is TRBJ1-2, the V gene TRBV11-2, with 10 bases that match TRBD1. This CDR3 spans 17 amino acids. V shed 1 base and J 2 bases; nucleotides not matched to a gene: 7. Germline CDR1 reads SGHAT; CDR2 reads FQNNGV. The CDR3 DNA follows: TGTGCCAGCAGCTTAGGAGCAAGGACAGGGGGAAACTATGGCTACACCTTC. It yields the protein CASSLGARTGGNYGYTF.